These 23 T cell receptor beta chains came from one sample sequenced in a study of blood T cell repertoires in COVID-19. Repertoires were generated with immunoSEQ multiplex PCR, while TCRdb's copy carries only in-frame clones and drops some. The sample records 45,000 to 55,000 clones, roughly 82% being singletons. Specimen: peripheral blood. Receptors were obtained from a woman older than 75 with acute or convalescent COVID-19.

This clone was observed once. The J gene is TRBJ2-1, the V gene TRBV6-1; unclear D gene. The germline gives CDR1 MNHNS, CDR2 SASEGT. The ends were cut back, 2 bases at V and 0 bases at J, with 8 bases in the middle. This CDR3 comprises 15 residues. The CDR3 DNA is TGTGCCAGCAGTGAAATTATTAGCTCCTACAATGAGCAGTTCTTC. Translated, it gives CASSEIISSYNEQFF.

The chain has TRBV5-1 and TRBJ2-1; 7 bases line up with TRBD2. Germline CDR1 is SGHRS and CDR2 is YFSETQ. V trimming: 3 bases; J trimming: 3 bases; junction bases outside the gene matches: 6. The CDR3 extends over 15 amino acids. CDR3 nucleotides: TGCGCCAGCAGCTCTACTTCTAGCGGCTACAATGAGCAGTTCTTC. As protein: CASSSTSSGYNEQFF. Drawing the rest from reference TRBV5-1 and TRBJ2-1, the complete variable domain is KAGVTQTPRYLIKTRGQQVTLSCSPISGHRSVSWYQQTPGQGLQFLFEYFSETQRNKGNFPGRFSGRQFSNSRSEMNVSTLELGDSALYLCASSSTSSGYNEQFFGPGTRLTVL.

The table lists this clone with a count of one. The chain combines TRBV3-1 (or the pseudogene TRBV3-2) with TRBJ1-3; D is unclear. CDR1 is LGHDT and CDR2 is YNNKEL in the germline V gene (reference sequence). Trimming left V 3 bases short and J 0 bases short, with 12 bases between. This CDR3 region has 16 residues. Here the CDR3 DNA reads TGTGCCAGCAGCCACGCCGCCAGAACCTCTGGAAACACCATATATTTT. Protein: CASSHAARTSGNTIYF.

The rearrangement links TRBV6-1 to TRBJ1-6; possible D gene TRBD1, 5 bases. Germline values: CDR1 MNHNS, CDR2 SASEGT. The length of the CDR3 is 13 residues. Trimming removed 2 bases at V and 18 bases at J, with 17 bases between. The CDR3 loop reads CASSENNSQGHHF. The CDR3 region has the DNA TGTGCCAGCAGTGAAAATAATAGTCAGGGCCACCACTTT.

This chain links TRBV7-7 with TRBJ2-7; weak D call: TRBD2 (6 bases). The CDR3 covers 17 residues. Germline V gene lookup returns CDR1 SSHAT and CDR2 FNYEAQ (reference sequence). CDR3 loop: CASSLKVKRADSYEQYV. CDR3 DNA: TGTGCTAGCAGCTTAAAGGTCAAGCGGGCAGACTCCTACGAGCAGTACGTC.

J is TRBJ2-4 and V is TRBV6-6; D is unresolved. CDR3 length: 13 residues. V was trimmed by 0 bases and J by 6 bases, leaving 6 bases between them. The germline CDR1 and CDR2 sequences are MNHNY and SVGAGI (reference sequence). As DNA, the CDR3 is TGTGCCAGCAGTTACTCCCAAATAAACATTCAGTACTTC. Translated, it gives CASSYSQINIQYF.

The V and J genes are TRBV5-1 and TRBJ2-3, with a possible D match to TRBD2 (6 bases). The CDR3 consists of 15 residues. With 2 bases removed from V and 13 bases from J, the gap between germline ends came to 23 bases. Germline values: CDR1 SGHRS, CDR2 YFSETQ. The CDR3 nucleotides read TGCGCCAGCAGCTTCACGCACGGCCGTACCGGGACTGAGTATTTT. Protein sequence: CASSFTHGRTGTEYF. The full variable domain, with the rest looked up from reference TRBV5-1 and TRBJ2-3, is KAGVTQTPRYLIKTRGQQVTLSCSPISGHRSVSWYQQTPGQGLQFLFEYFSETQRNKGNFPGRFSGRQFSNSRSEMNVSTLELGDSALYLCASSFTHGRTGTEYFGPGTRLTVL.

This clone was detected once. The rearrangement joins TRBV12-3 or TRBV12-4 to TRBJ2-7, with no clear D. V lost 5 bases, J lost 9 bases, and 5 bases lay in between. The CDR3 loop spans 9 amino acids. The CDR3 reads CASSHWQYV. In DNA form, the CDR3 reads TGTGCCAGCAGTCATTGGCAGTACGTC.

Here the CDR3 DNA reads TGTGCCAGCAGCTCTTTAGCGGGAGGGTACAATGAGCAGTTCTTC. Translating it yields CASSSLAGGYNEQFF. The J gene is TRBJ2-1, the V gene TRBV7-3, with 11 bases identical to TRBD2. This CDR3 contains 15 residues. CDR1 is SGHTA, CDR2 FQGTGA, per germline. V shed 4 bases, J shed 4 bases, and the junction held 3 bases outside the gene matches.

The chain carries TRBV3-1 (or the pseudogene TRBV3-2) and TRBJ1-2; 9 bases are shared with TRBD1. Germline V gene lookup returns CDR1 LGHDT and CDR2 YNNKEL (reference sequence). This CDR3 is 17 amino acids long. V dropped 3 bases and J dropped 4; count of bases not matched to a gene: 12. The CDR3 DNA follows: TGTGCCAGCAGCCATGGAACAGGGGGCAATGTCGGCTATGGCTACACCTTC. Residues: CASSHGTGGNVGYGYTF.

This chain connects TRBV24-1 to TRBJ2-1, with D perhaps matching TRBD2 (10 bases). V lost 4 bases and J lost 10, with 22 bases in between. Looked up from germline, CDR1 is KGHDR and CDR2 is SFDVKD. This CDR3 comprises 16 residues. CDR3 DNA: TGTGCCACCAGTGAGAACAGGGGGCTAGCGGGAGACGAGCAGTTCTTC. As protein: CATSENRGLAGDEQFF.

The chain's CDR3 is CASSQDRLVRLSGANVLTF. The CDR3 bases are TGCGCCAGCAGCCAAGATCGTTTAGTTCGGTTATCTGGGGCCAACGTCCTGACTTTC. The chain uses TRBV4-1 and TRBJ2-6; D not resolved. Germline CDR1 reads MGHRA; CDR2 reads YSYEKL. The V and J ends lost 0 bases and 1 base respectively, with 16 bases between them. This CDR3 spans 19 amino acids.

CDR3 protein: CASQWGTTNTEAFF. CDR3 bases: TGTGCCAGCCAGTGGGGGACAACGAACACTGAAGCTTTCTTT. The V call is TRBV6-5, the J call TRBJ1-1, with D tentatively TRBD1 (6 bases). The germline V and J ends were trimmed by 8 bases and 1 base, with 14 bases remaining between them. CDR1 is MNHEY and CDR2 is SVGAGI in the germline V gene. The CDR3 loop spans 14 amino acids.

The chain is built from TRBV4-2 and TRBJ1-3; perhaps TRBD1 as D (6 bases). V dropped 0 bases and J dropped 2 bases, with 17 bases sitting between them. The CDR3 length is 18 residues. CDR1 LGHNA and CDR2 YNFKEQ come from the germline V gene. CDR3 sequence (DNA): TGTGCCAGCAGCCAAGAAGGAATAACAGGGAAAGCTGGAAACACCATATATTTT. Its protein is CASSQEGITGKAGNTIYF.

This chain joins TRBV27 and TRBJ1-2, with 7 bases aligning to TRBD1. This CDR3 has 13 residues. Per the germline V gene, CDR1 is MNHEY and CDR2 is SMNVEV (reference sequence). J lost 8 bases, V lost 6 bases, and 9 bases had no gene match. CDR3 nucleotide sequence: TGTGCCAGCAGAGAAAGGGACAGCGGGGGCTACACCTTC. Residues: CASRERDSGGYTF.

The gene calls are TRBV9 and TRBJ1-4; no reliable D call. V lost 2 bases and J 3 bases, leaving 20 bases between the germline ends. The CDR3 loop spans 18 amino acids. Germline V gives CDR1 SGDLS, CDR2 YYNGEE. This CDR3 reads CASSVNAIPPEANEKLFF. The CDR3 nucleotides read TGTGCCAGCAGCGTTAATGCAATTCCGCCTGAGGCTAATGAAAAACTGTTTTTT.

The rearrangement joins TRBV25-1 to TRBJ1-1; 9 bases are shared with TRBD1. J lost 1 base, V lost 6 bases, and 9 bases had no gene match. Germline V lookup: CDR1 MGHDK, CDR2 SYGVNS. This CDR3 has 16 residues. CDR3 protein: CASRSVQGATNTEAFF. In DNA, the CDR3 is TGTGCCAGCAGGTCTGTACAGGGGGCTACGAACACTGAAGCTTTCTTT.

The chain employs TRBV30 and TRBJ2-7; D is unclear. This CDR3 comprises 11 residues. CDR1 is GTSNPN, CDR2 SVGIG, per germline (reference sequence). Trimming cost V 2 bases and J 6 bases, with 8 bases left between them. In nucleotides, the CDR3 is TGTGCCTGGAGTTCGCTAGGCGAGCAGTACTTC. Translating gives CAWSSLGEQYF.

V and J are TRBV6-1 and TRBJ2-5; 8 bases map to TRBD1. Germline V lookup: CDR1 MNHNS, CDR2 SASEGT. The J segment lost 5 bases and the V segment lost 2 bases, leaving 4 bases of the junction unmatched. The CDR3 has 14 residues. CDR3 region: CASSELDREETQYF. CDR3 nucleotides: TGTGCCAGCAGTGAACTGGACAGGGAGGAGACCCAGTACTTC.

The V call is TRBV5-1, the J call TRBJ2-1; 9 positions agree with TRBD2. Germline V CDR1 and CDR2: SGHRS, YFSETQ. The ends lost 0 bases at V and 5 bases at J; junction bases unmatched: 3. The CDR3 has 15 amino acids. CDR3 nucleotide sequence: TGCGCCAGCAGCTTGGACCTAGCGGGAAACAATGAGCAGTTCTTC. Amino acid sequence: CASSLDLAGNNEQFF.

This chain connects TRBV10-2 to TRBJ2-7, with 7 positions matching TRBD1. The CDR3 runs 13 residues. V gave up 6 bases and J gave up 5 bases; unmatched junction bases: 7. Per germline, CDR1 WSHSY and CDR2 SAAADI. The CDR3 protein is CASSEQGSNEQYV. In DNA, the CDR3 is TGCGCCAGCAGCGAACAGGGGAGCAACGAGCAGTACGTC.

V gene TRBV11-2 combines with J gene TRBJ1-5; D is uncertain. The CDR3 consists of 15 residues. CDR1 SGHAT and CDR2 FQNNGV come from the germline V gene. V was pared by 1 base and J by 4 bases, with 11 bases between. The chain's CDR3 is CASSLGARINQPQHF. CDR3 DNA: TGTGCCAGCAGCTTAGGGGCCAGAATTAATCAGCCCCAGCATTTT.

This rearrangement joins TRBV18 to TRBJ2-2; 8 nucleotides agree with TRBD1. Germline-derived CDR1 and CDR2 are KGHSH and LQKENI. The CDR3 sequence is 15 residues long. Losses at the gene ends were 3 bases for V and 5 bases for J; bases not matched to a gene: 5. The DNA of the CDR3 is TGTGCCAGCTCACCCGGGACAGGACGGACCGGGGAGCTGTTTTTT. Protein sequence: CASSPGTGRTGELFF.